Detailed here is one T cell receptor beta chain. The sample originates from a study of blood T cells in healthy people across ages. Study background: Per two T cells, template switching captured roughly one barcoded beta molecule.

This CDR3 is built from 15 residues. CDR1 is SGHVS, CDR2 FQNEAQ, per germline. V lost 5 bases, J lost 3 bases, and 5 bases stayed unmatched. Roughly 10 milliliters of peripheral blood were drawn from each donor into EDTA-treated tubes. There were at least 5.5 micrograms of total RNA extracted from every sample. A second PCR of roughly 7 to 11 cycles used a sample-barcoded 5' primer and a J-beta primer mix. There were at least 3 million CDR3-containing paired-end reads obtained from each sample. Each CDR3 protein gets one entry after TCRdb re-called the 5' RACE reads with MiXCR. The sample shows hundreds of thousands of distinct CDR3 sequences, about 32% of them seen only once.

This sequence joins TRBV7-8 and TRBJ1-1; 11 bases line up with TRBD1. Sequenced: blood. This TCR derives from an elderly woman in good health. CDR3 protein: CASSKDRGRYTEAFF. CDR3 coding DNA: TGTGCCAGCAGCAAGGACAGGGGGCGATACACTGAAGCTTTCTTT.